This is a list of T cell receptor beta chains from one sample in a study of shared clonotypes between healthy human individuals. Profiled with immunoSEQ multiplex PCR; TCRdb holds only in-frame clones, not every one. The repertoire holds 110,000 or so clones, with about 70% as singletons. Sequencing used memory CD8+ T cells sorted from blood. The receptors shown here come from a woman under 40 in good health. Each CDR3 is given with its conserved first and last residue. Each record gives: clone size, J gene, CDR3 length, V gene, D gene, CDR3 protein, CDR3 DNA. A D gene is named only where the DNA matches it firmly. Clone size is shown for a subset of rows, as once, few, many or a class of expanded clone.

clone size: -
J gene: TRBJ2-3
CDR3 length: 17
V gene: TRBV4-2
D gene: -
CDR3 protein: CASSQDTGTGSFDTQYF
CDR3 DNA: TGTGCCAGCAGCCAAGACACCGGGACGGGTAGCTTTGATACGCAGTATTTT

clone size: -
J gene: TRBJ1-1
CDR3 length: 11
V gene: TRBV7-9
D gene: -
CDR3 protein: CASSPGARAFF
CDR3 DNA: TGTGCCAGCAGCCCGGGGGCTAGGGCTTTCTTT

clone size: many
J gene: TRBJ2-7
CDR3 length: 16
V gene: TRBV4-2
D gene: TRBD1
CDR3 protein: CASSQDQGDLDYEQYF
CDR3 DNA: TGTGCCAGCAGCCAAGATCAGGGGGACCTTGACTACGAGCAGTACTTC

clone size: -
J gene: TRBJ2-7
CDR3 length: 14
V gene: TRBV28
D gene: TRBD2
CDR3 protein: CASSFLAGAYEQYF
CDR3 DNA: TGTGCCAGCAGTTTCCTAGCGGGGGCCTACGAGCAGTACTTC

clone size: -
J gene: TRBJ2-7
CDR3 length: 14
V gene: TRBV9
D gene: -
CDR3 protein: CASSVGFGTYEQYF
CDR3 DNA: TGTGCCAGCAGCGTAGGTTTCGGGACCTACGAGCAGTACTTC

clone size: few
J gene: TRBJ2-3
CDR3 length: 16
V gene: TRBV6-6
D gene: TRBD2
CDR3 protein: CASSTGGEPYTDTQYF
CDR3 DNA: TGTGCCAGCAGTACCGGGGGGGAACCGTACACAGATACGCAGTATTTT

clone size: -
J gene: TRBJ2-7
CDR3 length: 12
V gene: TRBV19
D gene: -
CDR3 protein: CASSIGGSEQYF
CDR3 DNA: TGTGCCAGTAGTATCGGGGGAAGCGAGCAGTACTTC

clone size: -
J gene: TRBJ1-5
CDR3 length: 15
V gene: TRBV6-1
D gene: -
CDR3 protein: CASSSRRENNQPQHF
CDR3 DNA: TGTGCCAGCAGCAGTCGTAGGGAGAACAATCAGCCCCAGCATTTT

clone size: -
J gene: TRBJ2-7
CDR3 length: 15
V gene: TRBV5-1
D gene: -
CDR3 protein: CASSPGAGNGYEQYF
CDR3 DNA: TGCGCCAGCAGCCCGGGGGCAGGGAACGGCTACGAGCAGTACTTC

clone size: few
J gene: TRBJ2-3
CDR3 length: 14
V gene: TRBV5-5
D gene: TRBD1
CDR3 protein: CASSRDSGTDTQYF
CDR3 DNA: TGTGCCAGCAGCAGGGACAGTGGCACAGATACGCAGTATTTT

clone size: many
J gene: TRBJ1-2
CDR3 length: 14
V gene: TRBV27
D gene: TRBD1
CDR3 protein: CASSSVTGGYGYTF
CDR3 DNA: TGTGCCAGCAGTTCAGTGACAGGGGGCTATGGCTACACCTTC

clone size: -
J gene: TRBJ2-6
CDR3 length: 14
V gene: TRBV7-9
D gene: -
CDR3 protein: CASGQGSGANVLTF
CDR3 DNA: TGTGCCAGCGGGCAGGGGTCTGGGGCCAACGTCCTGACTTTC

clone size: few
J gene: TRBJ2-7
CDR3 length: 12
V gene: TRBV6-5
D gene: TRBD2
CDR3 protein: CAERTSGGEQYF
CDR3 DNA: TGTGCCGAGCGGACTAGCGGGGGGGAGCAGTACTTC

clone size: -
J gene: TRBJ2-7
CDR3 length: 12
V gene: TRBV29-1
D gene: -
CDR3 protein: CSVGIPSYEQYF
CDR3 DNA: TGCAGCGTTGGAATTCCCTCCTACGAGCAGTACTTC

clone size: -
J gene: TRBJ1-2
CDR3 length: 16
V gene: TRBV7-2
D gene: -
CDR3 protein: CASSLVGDTLDYGYTF
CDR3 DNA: TGTGCCAGCAGCTTAGTTGGGGATACCCTCGACTATGGCTACACCTTC

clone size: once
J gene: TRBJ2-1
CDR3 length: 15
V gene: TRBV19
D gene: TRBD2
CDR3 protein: CASSPTSGIYNEQFF
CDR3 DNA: TGTGCCAGTAGTCCGACTAGCGGGATCTACAATGAGCAGTTCTTC

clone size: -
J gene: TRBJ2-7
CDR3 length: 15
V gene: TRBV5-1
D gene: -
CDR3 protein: CASSFSRGTFYEQYF
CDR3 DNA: TGCGCCAGCAGCTTTAGTAGAGGCACCTTCTACGAGCAGTACTTC

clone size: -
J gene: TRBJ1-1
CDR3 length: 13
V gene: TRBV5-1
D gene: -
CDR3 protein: CASSLGDGWEAFF
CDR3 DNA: TGCGCCAGCAGCTTGGGAGACGGATGGGAAGCTTTCTTT

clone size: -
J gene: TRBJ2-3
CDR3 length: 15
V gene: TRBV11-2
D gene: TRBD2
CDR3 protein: CASSLTSGTADTQYF
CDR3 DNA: TGTGCCAGCAGCTTGACTAGCGGGACGGCAGATACGCAGTATTTT

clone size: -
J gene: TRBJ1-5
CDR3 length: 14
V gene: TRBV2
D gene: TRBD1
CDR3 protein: CASRETGGREPQHF
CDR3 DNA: TGTGCCAGCAGAGAAACAGGGGGCAGGGAGCCCCAGCATTTT

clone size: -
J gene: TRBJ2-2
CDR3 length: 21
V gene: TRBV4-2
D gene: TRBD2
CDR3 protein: CASSQEISTASGTQLTGELFF
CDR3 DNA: TGTGCCAGCAGCCAAGAAATTAGCACCGCTAGCGGGACGCAACTAACCGGGGAGCTGTTTTTT

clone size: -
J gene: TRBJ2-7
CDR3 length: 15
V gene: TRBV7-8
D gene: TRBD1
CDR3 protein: CASSLPGTETYEQYF
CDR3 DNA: TGTGCCAGCAGCTTACCCGGGACAGAGACCTACGAGCAGTACTTC

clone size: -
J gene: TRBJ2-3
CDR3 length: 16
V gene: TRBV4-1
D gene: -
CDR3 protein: CASSQGTLPSTDTQYF
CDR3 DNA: TGCGCCAGCAGCCAGGGGACACTCCCTAGCACAGATACGCAGTATTTT

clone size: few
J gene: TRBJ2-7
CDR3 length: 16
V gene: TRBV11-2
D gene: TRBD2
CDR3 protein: CASSQDGTSGSYEQYF
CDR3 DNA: TGTGCCAGCAGCCAAGATGGGACTAGCGGCTCCTACGAGCAGTACTTC

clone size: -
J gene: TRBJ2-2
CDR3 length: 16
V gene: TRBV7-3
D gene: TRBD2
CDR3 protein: CASRDPWAGDTGELFF
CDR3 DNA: TGTGCCAGCAGGGACCCATGGGCGGGAGACACCGGGGAGCTGTTTTTT

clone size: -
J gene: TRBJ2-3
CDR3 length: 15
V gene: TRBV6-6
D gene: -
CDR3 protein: CASAGSSAWGETQYF
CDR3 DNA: TGTGCCAGCGCGGGGTCTAGCGCTTGGGGGGAGACGCAGTATTTT

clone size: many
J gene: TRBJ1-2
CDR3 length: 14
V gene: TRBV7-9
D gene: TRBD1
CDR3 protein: CASSVGQGGYGYTF
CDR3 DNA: TGTGCCAGCAGCGTCGGACAGGGAGGCTATGGCTACACCTTC

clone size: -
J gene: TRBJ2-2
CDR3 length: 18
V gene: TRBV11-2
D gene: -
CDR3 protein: CASSLGLFWVNYRGELFF
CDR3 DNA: TGTGCCAGCAGCTTAGGTCTATTTTGGGTCAATTACCGCGGGGAGCTGTTTTTT

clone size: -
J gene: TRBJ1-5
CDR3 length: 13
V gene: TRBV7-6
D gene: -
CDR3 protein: CASSSSQDQPQHF
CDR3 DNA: TGTGCCAGCAGCTCCAGTCAGGATCAGCCCCAGCATTTT

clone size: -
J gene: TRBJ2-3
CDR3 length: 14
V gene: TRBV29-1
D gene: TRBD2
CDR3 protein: CSVWGGDSTDTQYF
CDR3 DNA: TGCAGCGTTTGGGGGGGGGATAGCACAGATACGCAGTATTTT

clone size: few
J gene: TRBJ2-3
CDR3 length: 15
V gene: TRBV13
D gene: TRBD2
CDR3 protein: CASSETSGSEDTQYF
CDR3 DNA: TGTGCCAGCAGCGAAACTAGCGGTTCAGAAGATACGCAGTATTTT

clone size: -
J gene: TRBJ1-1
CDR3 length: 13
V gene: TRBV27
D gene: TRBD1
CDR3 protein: CASKRGQNTEAFF
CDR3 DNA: TGTGCCAGCAAAAGGGGGCAGAACACTGAAGCTTTCTTT

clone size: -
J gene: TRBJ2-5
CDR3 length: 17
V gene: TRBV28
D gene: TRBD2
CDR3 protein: CASSTETSGRVQETQYF
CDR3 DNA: TGTGCCAGCAGCACCGAAACTAGCGGGAGGGTTCAAGAGACCCAGTACTTC

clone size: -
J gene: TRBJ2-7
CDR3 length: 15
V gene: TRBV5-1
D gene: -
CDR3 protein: CASSPGQTLTYEQYF
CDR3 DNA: TGCGCCAGCAGCCCCGGACAGACGCTGACCTACGAGCAGTACTTC

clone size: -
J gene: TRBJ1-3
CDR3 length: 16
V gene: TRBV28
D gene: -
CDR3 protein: CASSLSQAHSGNTIYF
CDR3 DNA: TGTGCCAGCAGTTTATCCCAGGCTCACTCTGGAAACACCATATATTTT

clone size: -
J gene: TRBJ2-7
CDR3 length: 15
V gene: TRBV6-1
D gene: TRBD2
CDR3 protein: CASSELTSGAYEQYF
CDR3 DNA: TGTGCCAGCAGTGAATTAACTAGCGGGGCCTACGAGCAGTACTTC

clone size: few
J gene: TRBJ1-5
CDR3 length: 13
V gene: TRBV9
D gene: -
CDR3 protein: CASSVGSYQPQHF
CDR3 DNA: TGTGCCAGCAGCGTCGGGTCATATCAGCCCCAGCATTTT

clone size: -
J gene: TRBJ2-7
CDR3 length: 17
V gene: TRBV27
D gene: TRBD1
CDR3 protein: CASSRSPPDRGPYEQYF
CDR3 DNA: TGTGCCAGCAGTCGATCCCCCCCGGACAGGGGGCCCTACGAGCAGTACTTC

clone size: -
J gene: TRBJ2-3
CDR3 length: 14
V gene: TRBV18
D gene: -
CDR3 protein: CASSPRELTDTQYF
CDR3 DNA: TGTGCCAGCTCGCCCCGGGAACTAACAGATACGCAGTATTTT

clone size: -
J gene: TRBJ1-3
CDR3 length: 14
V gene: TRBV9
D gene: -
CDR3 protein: CASSVTDSGNTIYF
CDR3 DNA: TGTGCCAGCAGCGTCACGGACAGTGGAAACACCATATATTTT

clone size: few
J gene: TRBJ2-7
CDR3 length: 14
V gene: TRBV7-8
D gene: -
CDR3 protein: CASSLEFGSDEQYF
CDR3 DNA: TGTGCCAGCAGCTTGGAGTTCGGTTCGGACGAGCAGTACTTC

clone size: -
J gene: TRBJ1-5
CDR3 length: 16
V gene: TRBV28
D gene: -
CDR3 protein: CASSLLVLAGIQPQHF
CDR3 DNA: TGTGCCAGCAGTTTATTGGTTCTTGCAGGGATTCAGCCCCAGCATTTT